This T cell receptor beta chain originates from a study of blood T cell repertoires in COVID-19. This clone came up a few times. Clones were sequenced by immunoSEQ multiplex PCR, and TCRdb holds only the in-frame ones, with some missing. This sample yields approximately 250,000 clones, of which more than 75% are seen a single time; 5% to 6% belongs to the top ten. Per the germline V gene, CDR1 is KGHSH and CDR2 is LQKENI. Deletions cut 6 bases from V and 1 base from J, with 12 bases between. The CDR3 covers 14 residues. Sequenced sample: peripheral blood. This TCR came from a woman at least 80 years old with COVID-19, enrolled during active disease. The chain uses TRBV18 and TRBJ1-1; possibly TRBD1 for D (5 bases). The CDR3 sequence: CASSLTGSNTEAFF. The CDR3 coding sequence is TGTGCCAGCTCTCTTACAGGATCGAACACTGAAGCTTTCTTT.